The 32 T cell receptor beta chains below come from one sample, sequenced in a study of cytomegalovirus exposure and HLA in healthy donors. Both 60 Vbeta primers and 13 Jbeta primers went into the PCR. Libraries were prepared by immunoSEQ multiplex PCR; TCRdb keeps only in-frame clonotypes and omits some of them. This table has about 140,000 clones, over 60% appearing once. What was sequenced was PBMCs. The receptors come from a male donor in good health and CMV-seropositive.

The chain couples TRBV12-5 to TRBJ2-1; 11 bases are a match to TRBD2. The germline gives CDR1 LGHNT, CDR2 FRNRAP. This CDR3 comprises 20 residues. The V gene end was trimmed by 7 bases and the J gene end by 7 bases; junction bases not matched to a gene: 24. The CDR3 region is CASAPPGLAGGEISGNEQFF. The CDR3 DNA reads TGTGCTAGTGCCCCCCCGGGCCTAGCGGGAGGAGAGATCTCTGGGAATGAGCAGTTCTTC.

In DNA, the CDR3 is TGTGCCAGCAGCTCTACAGGGGGGTACGAGCAGTACTTC. Translation gives CASSSTGGYEQYF. The chain is built from TRBV13 and TRBJ2-7, with 8 bases matching TRBD1. The CDR3 sequence is 13 residues long. Germline V CDR1 and CDR2: PRHDT, FYEKMQ (reference sequence). The ends lost 4 bases at V and 4 bases at J; junction bases unmatched: 3.

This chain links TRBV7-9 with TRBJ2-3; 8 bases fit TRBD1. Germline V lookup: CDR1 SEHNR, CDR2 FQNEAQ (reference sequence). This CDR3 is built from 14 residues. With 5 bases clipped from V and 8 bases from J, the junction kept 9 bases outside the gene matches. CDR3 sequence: CASSMPGTGGTQYF. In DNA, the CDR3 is TGTGCCAGCAGCATGCCCGGCACAGGGGGTACGCAGTATTTT. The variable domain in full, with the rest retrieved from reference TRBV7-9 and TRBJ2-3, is DTGVSQNPRHKITKRGQNVTFRCDPISEHNRLYWYRQTLGQGPEFLTYFQNEAQLEKSRLLSDRFSAERPKGSFSTLEIQRTEQGDSAMYLCASSMPGTGGTQYFGPGTRLTVL.

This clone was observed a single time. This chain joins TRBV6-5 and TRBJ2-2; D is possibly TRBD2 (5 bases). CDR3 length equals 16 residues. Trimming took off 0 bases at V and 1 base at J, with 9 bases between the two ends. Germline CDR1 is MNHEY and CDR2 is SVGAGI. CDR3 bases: TGTGCCAGCAGTTACTCTCCTAGCCTGAACACCGGGGAGCTGTTTTTT. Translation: CASSYSPSLNTGELFF.

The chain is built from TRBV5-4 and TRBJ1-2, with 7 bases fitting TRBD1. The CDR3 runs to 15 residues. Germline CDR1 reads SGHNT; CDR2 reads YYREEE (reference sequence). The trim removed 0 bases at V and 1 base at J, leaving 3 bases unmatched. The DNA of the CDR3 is TGTGCCAGCAGCTTGGCGGCAGGGGGTAACTATGGCTACACCTTC. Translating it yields CASSLAAGGNYGYTF.

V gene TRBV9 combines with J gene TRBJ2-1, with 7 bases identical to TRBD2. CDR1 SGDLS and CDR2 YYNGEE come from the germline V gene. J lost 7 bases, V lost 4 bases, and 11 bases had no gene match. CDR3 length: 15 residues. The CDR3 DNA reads TGTGCCAGCAGCCTCACTAGCGAACGGGGGAATGAGCAGTTCTTC. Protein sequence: CASSLTSERGNEQFF.

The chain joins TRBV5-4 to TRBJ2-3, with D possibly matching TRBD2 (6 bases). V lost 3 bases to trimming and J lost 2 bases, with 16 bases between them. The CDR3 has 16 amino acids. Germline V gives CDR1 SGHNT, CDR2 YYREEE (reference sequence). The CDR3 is CASSWVRGTTTDTQYF. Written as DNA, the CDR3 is TGTGCCAGCAGCTGGGTTCGGGGGACCACCACAGATACGCAGTATTTT.

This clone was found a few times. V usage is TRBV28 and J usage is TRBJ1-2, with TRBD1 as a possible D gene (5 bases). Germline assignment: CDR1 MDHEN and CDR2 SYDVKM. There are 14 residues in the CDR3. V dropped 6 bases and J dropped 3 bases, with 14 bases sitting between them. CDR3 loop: CASSGLTEDYGYTF. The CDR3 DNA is TGTGCCAGCAGCGGATTGACAGAAGACTATGGCTACACCTTC.

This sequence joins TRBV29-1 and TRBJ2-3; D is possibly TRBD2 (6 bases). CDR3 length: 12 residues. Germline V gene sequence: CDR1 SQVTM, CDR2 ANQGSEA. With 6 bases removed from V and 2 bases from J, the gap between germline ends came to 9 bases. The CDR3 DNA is TGCAGCGTCGGGAGATCCACAGATACGCAGTATTTT. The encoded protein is CSVGRSTDTQYF.

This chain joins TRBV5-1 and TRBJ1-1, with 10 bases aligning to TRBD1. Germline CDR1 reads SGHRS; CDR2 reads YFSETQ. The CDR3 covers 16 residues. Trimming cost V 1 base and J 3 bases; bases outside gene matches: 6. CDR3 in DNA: TGCGCCAGCAGCTTGACCGGGACAGGGGTTTACACTGAAGCTTTCTTT. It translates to CASSLTGTGVYTEAFF.

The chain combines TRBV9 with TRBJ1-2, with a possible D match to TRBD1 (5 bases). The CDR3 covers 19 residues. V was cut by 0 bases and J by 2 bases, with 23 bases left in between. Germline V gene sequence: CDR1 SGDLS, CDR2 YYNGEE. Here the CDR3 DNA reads TGTGCCAGCAGCGTAGGGTTGTGGGGGGGAACCACCCCCAACTATGGCTACACCTTC. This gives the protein CASSVGLWGGTTPNYGYTF.

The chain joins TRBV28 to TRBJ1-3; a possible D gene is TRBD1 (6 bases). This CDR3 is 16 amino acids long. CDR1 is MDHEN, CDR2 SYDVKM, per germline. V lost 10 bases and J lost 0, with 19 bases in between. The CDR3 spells CATAWTEGNSGNTIYF. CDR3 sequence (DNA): TGTGCCACCGCGTGGACAGAAGGAAACTCTGGAAACACCATATATTTT.

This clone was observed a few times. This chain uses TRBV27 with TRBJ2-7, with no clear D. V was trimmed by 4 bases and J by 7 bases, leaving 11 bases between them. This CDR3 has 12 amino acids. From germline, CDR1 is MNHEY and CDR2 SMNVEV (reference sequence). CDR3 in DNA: TGTGCCAGCAGTTCCGATTCGGAGGAGCAGTACTTC. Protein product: CASSSDSEEQYF.

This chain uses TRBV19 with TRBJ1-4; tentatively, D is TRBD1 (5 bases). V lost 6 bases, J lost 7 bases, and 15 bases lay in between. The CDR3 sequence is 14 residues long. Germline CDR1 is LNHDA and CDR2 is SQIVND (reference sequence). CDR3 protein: CASSALGAGEKLFF. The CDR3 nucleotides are TGTGCCAGTAGCGCCTTAGGGGCAGGTGAAAAACTGTTTTTT.

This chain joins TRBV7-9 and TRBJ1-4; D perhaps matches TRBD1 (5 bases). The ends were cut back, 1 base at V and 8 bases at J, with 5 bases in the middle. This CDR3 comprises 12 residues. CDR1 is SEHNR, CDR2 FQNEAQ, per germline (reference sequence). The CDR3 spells CASSLGQEKLFF. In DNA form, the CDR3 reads TGTGCCAGCAGCTTAGGACAGGAAAAACTGTTTTTT.

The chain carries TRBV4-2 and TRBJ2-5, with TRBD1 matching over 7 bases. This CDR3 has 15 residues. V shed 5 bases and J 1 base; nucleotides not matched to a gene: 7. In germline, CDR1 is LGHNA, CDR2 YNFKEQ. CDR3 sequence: CASSRDRPPQETQYF. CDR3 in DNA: TGTGCCAGCAGCAGGGACAGACCTCCCCAAGAGACCCAGTACTTC.

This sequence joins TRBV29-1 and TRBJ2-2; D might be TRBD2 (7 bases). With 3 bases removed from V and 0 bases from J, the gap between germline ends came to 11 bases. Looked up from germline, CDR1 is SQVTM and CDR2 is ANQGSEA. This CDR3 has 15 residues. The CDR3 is CSVEAGATNTGELFF. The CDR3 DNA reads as TGCAGCGTTGAGGCGGGGGCAACGAACACCGGGGAGCTGTTTTTT.

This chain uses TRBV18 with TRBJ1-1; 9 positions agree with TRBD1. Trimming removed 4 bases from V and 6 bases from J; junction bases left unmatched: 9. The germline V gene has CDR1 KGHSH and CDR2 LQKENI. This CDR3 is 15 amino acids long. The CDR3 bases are TGTGCCAGCTCACAAGGACAGGGGATTTTCGCTGAAGCTTTCTTT. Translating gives CASSQGQGIFAEAFF.

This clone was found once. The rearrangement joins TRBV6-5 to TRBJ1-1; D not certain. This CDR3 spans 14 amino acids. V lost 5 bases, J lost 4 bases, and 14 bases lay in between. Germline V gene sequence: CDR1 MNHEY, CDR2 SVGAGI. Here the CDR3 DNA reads TGTGCCAGCAGTGAGGTGTCCGAGGGCACTGAAGCTTTCTTT. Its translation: CASSEVSEGTEAFF.

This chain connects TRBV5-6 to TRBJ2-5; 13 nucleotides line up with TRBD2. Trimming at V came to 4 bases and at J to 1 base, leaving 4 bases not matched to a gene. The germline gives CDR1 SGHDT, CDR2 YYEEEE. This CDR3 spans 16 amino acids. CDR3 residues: CASSIGTSGTQETQYF. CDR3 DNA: TGTGCCAGCAGCATAGGGACTAGCGGGACCCAAGAGACCCAGTACTTC.

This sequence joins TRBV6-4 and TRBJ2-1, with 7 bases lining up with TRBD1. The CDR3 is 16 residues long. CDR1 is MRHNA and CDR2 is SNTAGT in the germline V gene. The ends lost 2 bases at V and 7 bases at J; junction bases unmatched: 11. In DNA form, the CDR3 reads TGTGCCAGCAGTGACCCTTACAAGGGGGCTTGGAATGAGCAGTTCTTC. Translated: CASSDPYKGAWNEQFF.

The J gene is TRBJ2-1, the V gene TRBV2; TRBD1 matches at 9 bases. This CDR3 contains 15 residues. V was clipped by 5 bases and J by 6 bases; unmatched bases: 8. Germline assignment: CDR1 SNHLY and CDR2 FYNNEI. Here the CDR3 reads CASSMTGGSINEQFF. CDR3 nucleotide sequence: TGTGCCAGCAGTATGACAGGGGGATCTATCAATGAGCAGTTCTTC.

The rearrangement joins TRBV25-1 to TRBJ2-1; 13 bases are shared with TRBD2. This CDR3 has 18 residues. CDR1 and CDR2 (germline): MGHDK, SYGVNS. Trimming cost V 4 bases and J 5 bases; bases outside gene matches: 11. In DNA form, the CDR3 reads TGTGCCAGCAGTGCCCCGGGACTAGCGGGACCAAAGGACAATGAGCAGTTCTTC. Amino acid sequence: CASSAPGLAGPKDNEQFF.

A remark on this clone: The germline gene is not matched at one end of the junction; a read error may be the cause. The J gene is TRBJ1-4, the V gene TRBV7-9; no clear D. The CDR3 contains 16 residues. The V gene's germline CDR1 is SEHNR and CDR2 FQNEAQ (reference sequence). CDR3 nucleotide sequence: TGTTCCAGCAGCTTAGCGAGGGCGGTGAAATTTGAAAAACTGTTTTTT. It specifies CSSSLARAVKFEKLFF.

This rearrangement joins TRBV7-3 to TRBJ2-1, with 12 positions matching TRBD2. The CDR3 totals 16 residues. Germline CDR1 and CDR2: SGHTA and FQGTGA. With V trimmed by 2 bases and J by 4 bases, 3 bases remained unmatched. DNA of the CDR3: TGTGCCAGCAGCTTAGCCGGACTAGCGGGATACAATGAGCAGTTCTTC. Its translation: CASSLAGLAGYNEQFF. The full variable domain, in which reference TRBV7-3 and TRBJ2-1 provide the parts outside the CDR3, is GAGVSQTPSNKVTEKGKYVELRCDPISGHTALYWYRQSLGQGPEFLIYFQGTGAADDSGLPNDRFFAVRPEGSVSTLKIQRTERGDSAVYLCASSLAGLAGYNEQFFGPGTRLTVL.

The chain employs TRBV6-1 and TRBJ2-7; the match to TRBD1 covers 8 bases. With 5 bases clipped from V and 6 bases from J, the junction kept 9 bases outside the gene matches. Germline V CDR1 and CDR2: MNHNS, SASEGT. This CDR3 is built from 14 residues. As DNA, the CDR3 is TGTGCCAGCAGTCACAGGGGGAGCAAGGGCGAGCAGTACTTC. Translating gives CASSHRGSKGEQYF.

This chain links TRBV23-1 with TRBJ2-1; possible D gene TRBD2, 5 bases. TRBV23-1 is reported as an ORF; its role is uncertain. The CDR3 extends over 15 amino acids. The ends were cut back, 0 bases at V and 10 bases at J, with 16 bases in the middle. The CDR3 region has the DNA TGCGCCAGCAGTCAATCGAGAGGGCAATTCGACGAGCAGTTCTTC. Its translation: CASSQSRGQFDEQFF.

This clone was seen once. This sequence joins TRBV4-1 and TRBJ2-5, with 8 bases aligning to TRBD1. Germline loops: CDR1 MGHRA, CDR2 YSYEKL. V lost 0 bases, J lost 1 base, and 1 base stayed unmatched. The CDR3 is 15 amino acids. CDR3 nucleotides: TGCGCCAGCAGCCAAGAGGACAGGGTCCAAGAGACCCAGTACTTC. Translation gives CASSQEDRVQETQYF.

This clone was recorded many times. Here the CDR3 reads CASSSIAGGTYNEQFF. The CDR3, as DNA: TGCGCCAGCAGTTCTATAGCGGGAGGAACCTACAATGAGCAGTTCTTC. V and J are TRBV5-1 and TRBJ2-1, with 10 bases that match TRBD2. Trimming at V came to 5 bases and at J to 2 bases, leaving 7 bases not matched to a gene. Germline values: CDR1 SGHRS, CDR2 YFSETQ. This CDR3 has 16 residues. Full variable domain (remainder filled in from reference TRBV5-1 and TRBJ2-1): KAGVTQTPRYLIKTRGQQVTLSCSPISGHRSVSWYQQTPGQGLQFLFEYFSETQRNKGNFPGRFSGRQFSNSRSEMNVSTLELGDSALYLCASSSIAGGTYNEQFFGPGTRLTVL.

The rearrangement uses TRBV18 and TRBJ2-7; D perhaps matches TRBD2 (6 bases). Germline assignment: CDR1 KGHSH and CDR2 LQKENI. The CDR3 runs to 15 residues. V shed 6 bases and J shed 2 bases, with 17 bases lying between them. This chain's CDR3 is CASSPGRPSAYEQYF. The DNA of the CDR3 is TGTGCCAGCTCCCCCGGGCGTCCTAGCGCCTACGAGCAGTACTTC.

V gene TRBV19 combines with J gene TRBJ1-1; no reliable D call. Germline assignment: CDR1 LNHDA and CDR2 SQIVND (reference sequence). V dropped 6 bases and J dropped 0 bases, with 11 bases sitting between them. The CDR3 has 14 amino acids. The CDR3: CASSLALMNTEAFF. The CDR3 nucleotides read TGTGCCAGTAGCCTCGCACTGATGAACACTGAAGCTTTCTTT.

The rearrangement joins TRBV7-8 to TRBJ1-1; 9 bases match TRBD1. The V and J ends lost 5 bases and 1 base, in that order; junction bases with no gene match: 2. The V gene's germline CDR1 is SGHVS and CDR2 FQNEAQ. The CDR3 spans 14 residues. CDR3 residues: CASSDRGRNTEAFF. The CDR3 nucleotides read TGTGCCAGCAGCGACAGGGGGAGGAACACTGAAGCTTTCTTT.